This TCR beta chain was identified in a study of blood T cell repertoires in COVID-19. Using immunoSEQ multiplex PCR, the repertoire was profiled, and TCRdb retains in-frame clones only, with some absent. The sample includes 200,000 to 250,000 clones, around 82% of them seen just once. Germline-derived CDR1 and CDR2 are SGHTA and FQGNSA. The CDR3 consists of 14 residues. Trimming removed 3 bases from V and 4 bases from J; junction bases left unmatched: 3. The rearrangement links TRBV7-2 to TRBJ1-5, with 7 bases matching TRBD1. The sequence came from a woman between 65 and 79 years old with acute or convalescent COVID-19. The sequenced material came from peripheral blood. This CDR3 reads CASSLDRTNQPQHF. The CDR3 nucleotides are TGTGCCAGCAGCTTGGACAGGACTAATCAGCCCCAGCATTTT.